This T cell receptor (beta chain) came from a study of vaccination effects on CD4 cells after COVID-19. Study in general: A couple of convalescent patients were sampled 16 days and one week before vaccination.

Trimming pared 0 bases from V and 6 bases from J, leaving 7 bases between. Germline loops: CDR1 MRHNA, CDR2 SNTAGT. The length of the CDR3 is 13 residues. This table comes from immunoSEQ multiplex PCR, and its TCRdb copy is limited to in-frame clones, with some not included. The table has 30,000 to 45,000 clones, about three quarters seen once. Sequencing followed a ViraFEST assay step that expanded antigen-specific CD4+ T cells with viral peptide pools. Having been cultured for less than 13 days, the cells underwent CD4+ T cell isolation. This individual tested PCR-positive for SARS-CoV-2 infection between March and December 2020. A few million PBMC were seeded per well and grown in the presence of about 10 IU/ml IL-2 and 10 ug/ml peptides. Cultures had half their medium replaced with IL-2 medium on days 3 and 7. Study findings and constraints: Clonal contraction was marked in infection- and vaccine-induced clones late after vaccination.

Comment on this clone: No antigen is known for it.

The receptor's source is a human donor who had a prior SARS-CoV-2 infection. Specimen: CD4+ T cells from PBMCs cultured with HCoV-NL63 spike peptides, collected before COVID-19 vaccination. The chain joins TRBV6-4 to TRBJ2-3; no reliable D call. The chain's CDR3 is CASSDSVGDTQYF. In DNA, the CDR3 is TGTGCCAGCAGTGACTCAGTGGGCGATACGCAGTATTTT.